This T cell receptor beta chain was captured in a study of cytomegalovirus exposure and HLA in healthy donors (dated by TCRdb to 2015 to 2018). With respect to the entire study: In an earlier analysis of 587 of the donors, 250 to 300 Gb of sequence data and 100 million or so unique TCR beta sequences from approximately 180 million T cells were reported. About 320 gigabases of sequencing data and tens of millions of unique TCR sequences were included in an early release covering 550 to 800 HLA-typed donors. The genetic ancestry cluster associated with self-reported Caucasian donors included about four fifths of the roughly 400 genotyped donors. The study was designed to test whether signatures of past pathogen exposure could be identified by cataloging public T cell receptors. The study profiled the T cell repertoires of 500 to 800 subjects by immunosequencing and related them to cytomegalovirus serostatus. A separate validation cohort of about 110 different subjects was used in addition to the approximately 610-subject first cohort. High-throughput TCR immunosequencing, statistical association of individual TCRs with disease status, and machine learning were combined to predict cytomegalovirus infection status. A later analysis re-analyzed previously published TCR beta repertoires from 600 to 850 donors and added high-resolution HLA genotyping to study TCR occurrence patterns. Rather than using new phenotypic data, the later analysis identified candidate immune exposures from TCR beta sequences and from how often those sequences occurred across donors. An earlier analysis of roughly 580 of the donors used high-throughput TCR beta sequencing to judge whether each TCR beta V gene segment behaved as functional or pseudogenic. Alongside the repertoire data, information on donor age, sex, ethnicity and CMV serostatus was compiled. A later genetic analysis used genome-wide SNP genotypes for about 65% of the roughly 670 donors, treating that subset as a discovery cohort. Every repertoire in the discovery cohort had been generated on one and the same sequencing platform. HLA typing included class I and class II loci at four-digit resolution. Typing coverage varied by locus: roughly 620-640 donors for A, B, C, DRB1 and DQB1; around 560 for DQA1; over 600 for DPA1; some 470 for DPB1. Four or five DR-DQ haplotypes were handled as single units for association and clustering, since linkage in the cohort was strong. Across some 400 genotyped donors of the cohort, an average of about 200,000 unique TCR beta nucleotide sequences per donor were sequenced, and approximately 17% of those sequences were non-productive. General conclusions and limits of the study: Correlated functional status among segregating V segments might reflect linkage disequilibrium, but an unknown experimental factor could not be ruled out. Most TCR sequences were observed very rarely across donors, whereas some public TCRs were present in many individuals. The sequencing pipeline was judged likely to have produced a cluster of highly shared sequence variants as a technical artifact. Sequencing depth was assumed to be roughly uniform across donors in the presence/absence analyses, though that assumption may not hold. A later analysis associated about 17,000 TCR beta sequences with specific HLA alleles at a false discovery rate of 0.05. Only TCR beta chains were sequenced in this cohort, and the absence of alpha or paired-chain data limited detectable features. HLA typing was unavailable for some donors at each locus, so association tests used only the typed subset. For the cohort, immune exposure information was limited to CMV serostatus. A later analysis found that most CMV-associated TCR beta chains appeared HLA-restricted, with HLA associations seemingly driven largely by CMV exposure. Some IMGT-functional V segments, including TRBV6-2 and TRBV6-3, could not be distinguished by the 87-base-pair reads and were therefore excluded. In both the original and validation cohorts, the classifier was reported to diagnose cytomegalovirus status with high specificity and sensitivity. A few of the identified cytomegalovirus-associated TCR beta chains were confirmed in vitro to be specific for cytomegalovirus antigens. A later analysis found that TCR association rates varied across HLA loci, with DRB1 alleles showing the most associated TCRs and HLA-C alleles the fewest. In a later analysis, HLA-associated TCR beta chains were found to be more clonally expanded and to have lower generation probabilities than equally common non-associated chains. The authors suggested that the approach could potentially be extended to other disease states and immunological phenotypes. Because counts were too low, some 17 rarely observed V segments, including chromosome 9 orphons, were excluded from the earlier analysis of fewer than 650 of the donors. An association between a missense DCLRE1C variant and V-gene and J-gene trimming of TCR beta chains was found in a later genetic analysis and replicated in an independent cohort. Assigning TCR associations to individual alleles was difficult when HLA alleles, especially DR and DQ, strongly co-occurred. In an earlier analysis of more than 500 of the donors, most TCR beta V segments appeared in productive rearrangements about 87% or about 30% of the time, broadly matching IMGT annotations. Compared with the roughly 600-donor mean, donors in an Asian-associated ancestry cluster had fewer N-insertions in productive TCRs, according to a later genetic analysis. In a later analysis, several top co-occurrence clusters were reported to appear linked to parvovirus B19, influenza, CMV and Epstein-Barr virus. A total of roughly 160 TCR beta chains were listed by the study as associated with cytomegalovirus. A further reported finding was that TCR beta sequences accurately predicted the HLA-A and HLA-B alleles for most subjects in the first cohort.

On this clone: No antigen is known for it. Base-call qualities are not available, and no considerably larger clone is one nucleotide away.

In total, around 600 healthy bone marrow donors made up the cohort. At the time of sampling, every cohort member was nominally healthy, though immune exposures that went unrecorded were likely present. The donor was CMV seropositive and was included in the group of about 290 seropositive cohort members. A peripheral blood sample was provided by each donor, and peripheral blood mononuclear cells were used for TCR beta sequencing. Genomic DNA extraction from the blood cell samples was performed with the Qiagen DNeasy Blood Extraction Kit. CDR1 and CDR2 are drawn from the germline V gene (reference sequence): LNHDA, SQIVND. Relative to germline, V is 5 bases shorter and J is 4 bases shorter, with 14 bases between their ends. The CDR3 spans 14 residues, from the cysteine through the phenylalanine. The DNA shown is the 42-base CDR3, in frame from base 1. Preparation of the library involved the immunoSEQ multiplex PCR assay. The multiplex PCR relied on a mix of 60 forward primers for TCR Vbeta segments and 13 reverse primers for TCR Jbeta segments. A multiplex PCR assay on genomic DNA amplified the CDR3 region of rearranged TCR beta genes. The Illumina HiSeq System was used to sequence the amplified TCR beta libraries as 87-base-pair reads. Regarding the original processing steps: A later analysis counted about 80 million unique TCR beta chains across the 500 to 850 repertoires, and around 9.9 million of these chains were shared by at least two donors. Raw reads were error-corrected and collapsed into unique sequences with a nearest-neighbor algorithm that merged closely related sequences to remove PCR and sequencing errors. To assign V, D and J gene segments, CDR3 sequences were aligned to IMGT reference sequences. For a sequence to be retained, a match of at least six nucleotides was required to both a V gene segment and a J gene segment. Rearrangements were classified as productive when the CDR3 lacked stop codons and remained in frame with V and J, and all other rearrangements were classified as non-productive. CDR3 was defined by IMGT convention, running from the second conserved V-encoded cysteine to the conserved J-encoded phenylalanine. Sequences without an unambiguous match to a single V gene segment were excluded from the earlier analysis of 450 to 750 of the donors. In an earlier analysis of approximately 560 of the donors, a V segment was called functional when productive rearrangements were above 56.7%, and segregating when the standard deviation between donors exceeded 5%. A statistical classification framework was built to diagnose cytomegalovirus status from the catalog of TCR beta chain sequences. A later analysis assigned V and J genes by comparing TCR nucleotide sequences with IMGT/GENE-DB human TR gene sequences. A later analysis assigned CDR3 sequences and most-parsimonious VDJ recombination scenarios with the TCRdist pipeline. In a later analysis, each TCR beta chain was defined by its CDR3 amino acid sequence together with its V-gene family, and reads lacking a unique V-gene family were excluded. In a later analysis, fewer than 650 highly shared, low-generation-probability nucleotide sequences were removed to address suspected cross-contamination and a sequencing artifact. In a later analysis, a clonal expansion index for each public chain was calculated from normalized within-repertoire ranks of inferred template counts. In a later analysis, generation probabilities were computed with a VDJ recombination model fitted to out-of-frame rearrangements, and the resulting probabilities were checked against IGoR. A later analysis scored TCR-TCR, TCR-HLA and TCR-CMV co-occurrence with hypergeometric tests, applying a repertoire-size bias correction to TCR pairs. A later analysis estimated false discovery rates by permuting HLA or CMV assignments 20 times. A later analysis grouped co-occurring TCRs with DBSCAN, adding TCRdist sequence similarity when clustering within HLA-allele-positive subsets. For co-occurrence clustering, repertoires with fewer than 30,000 or more than 120,000 public chains were excluded, along with 5 or 6 repertoires with anomalous nucleotide sharing. TCRdb provides this immuneACCESS table in a form limited to in-frame rearrangements. Some clones are lacking; in checked studies, under half of them reflect an unresolved V gene, and why the rest are absent is not known. V, J and clone size reflect that table, while D and trimming were determined from the DNA. The sample records some 100,000 clones, around 77% of which are singletons. The ten largest make up about 10% of the sample.

The sequencing sample was made of PBMCs. The TCR comes from a middle-aged man in good health and CMV-seropositive. The chain employs TRBV19 and TRBJ1-1; a weak D assignment points to TRBD1 (6 bases agree). At the DNA level, the sequence is TGTGCCAGTAGTCCCGCGGGGGGGCCCACTGAAGCTTTCTTT. This translates into CASSPAGGPTEAFF.